This note documents a single T cell receptor (beta chain) sequence. This receptor's antigen is unknown. No quality values exist for individual bases; no much larger clone is one base distant. This entry is derived from a study of T cells after somatic rescue of genetic block (dated by TCRdb to between 2020 and 2021). Looking at the study overall: The study assessed how robust, over the long term, a T-cell system was when the system had developed through somatic rescue of a genetic block in T-cell development.

The cysteine opens and the phenylalanine closes a CDR3 of 14 amino acids. The CDR3 DNA has 42 bases and is translated from base 1. Looking up the germline V gene yields CDR1 SGHTA and CDR2 FQGTGA. V loses 5 bases at its end and J loses 0 bases; junction bases beyond the gene matches: 1. Library preparation used the immunoSEQ multiplex PCR assay. TCRdb provides this immuneACCESS table in a form limited to in-frame rearrangements. Some clones are lacking; in checked studies, under half of them reflect an unresolved V gene, and why the rest are absent is not known. The sample records approximately 78,000 clones, approximately 91% of which are singletons. Approximately 3% of the sample is in the top ten clones.

The sample taken for sequencing was peripheral blood mononuclear cells (PBMCs). The TCR originated in a man aged 30 to 45. The chain links TRBV7-3 with TRBJ2-1, with 7 central nucleotides matching TRBD2. The bases read TGTGCCAGCAGCCCGGGGGGCTCCTACAATGAGCAGTTCTTC. This encodes CASSPGGSYNEQFF.